These T cell receptor beta chains were read from a single sample in a study of cytomegalovirus exposure and HLA in healthy donors. The table came from immunoSEQ multiplex PCR; TCRdb's copy has only in-frame clones and leaves some out. The table lists about 44,000 clones, 93% of them singletons. Sequencing was carried out using PBMCs. These receptors all stem from a woman between 18 and 29 years old in good health and CMV-seronegative. The CDR3 runs from the conserved cysteine through the conserved F or W. Each record gives: V gene, clone size, D gene, J gene, CDR3 protein, CDR3 DNA. The D gene is left open where the match is weak. Size tells how often a clone was seen (once, few, many) or the class of an expanded clone, and some rows leave it out.

>TRBV6-4|NA|TRBD1|TRBJ1-4
CASSDQAGGNGPEKLFF
TGTGCCAGCAGTGACCAGGCAGGGGGCAACGGTCCCGAAAAACTGTTTTTT
>TRBV10-3|once|TRBD1|TRBJ2-7
CASQDRGYEQYF
TGTGCCAGCCAGGACAGGGGCTACGAGCAGTACTTC
>TRBV15|NA|TRBD2|TRBJ2-1
CATSRGPSGGADEQFF
TGTGCCACCAGCAGAGGCCCTAGCGGGGGGGCGGATGAGCAGTTCTTC
>TRBV30|NA|TRBD1|TRBJ2-1
CAWSVQGNEQFF
TGTGCCTGGAGTGTACAGGGGAATGAGCAGTTCTTC
>TRBV19|NA|NA|TRBJ2-7
CASSMIIEREQYF
TGTGCCAGTAGTATGATTATTGAGCGCGAGCAGTACTTC
>TRBV4-2|NA|NA|TRBJ1-4
CASSQDSEKLFF
TGTGCCAGCAGCCAAGATAGTGAAAAACTGTTTTTT
>TRBV29-1|NA|NA|TRBJ2-6
CSVEGVSGANVLTF
TGCAGCGTTGAGGGAGTGTCTGGGGCCAACGTCCTGACTTTC
>TRBV2|NA|NA|TRBJ1-1
CASSEGGAEAFF
TGTGCCAGCAGTGAAGGGGGGGCTGAAGCTTTCTTT
>TRBV4-1|NA|NA|TRBJ1-2
CASSHLGDGYTF
TGCGCCAGCAGCCACTTAGGGGATGGCTACACCTTC
>TRBV7-3|NA|NA|TRBJ2-7
CASSPGSYYEQYF
TGTGCCAGCAGCCCGGGGTCCTACTACGAGCAGTACTTC
>TRBV7-9|NA|NA|TRBJ2-3
CASRPRVREQGDTQYF
TGTGCCAGCAGACCGCGGGTTCGGGAGCAAGGAGATACGCAGTATTTT
>TRBV28|once|NA|TRBJ2-1
CASSLDYYNEQFF
TGTGCCAGCAGTTTAGACTACTACAATGAGCAGTTCTTC
>TRBV18|NA|NA|TRBJ2-5
CASSPRGTPQETQYF
TGTGCCAGCTCACCAAGAGGGACACCCCAAGAGACCCAGTACTTC
>TRBV10-3|NA|TRBD1|TRBJ1-5
CATRPGTDNQPQHF
TGTGCCACACGTCCTGGGACAGACAATCAGCCCCAGCATTTT
>TRBV5-1|NA|TRBD1|TRBJ1-3
CASSSTGTYSGNTIYF
TGCGCCAGCAGCTCGACAGGGACCTACTCTGGAAACACCATATATTTT
>TRBV2|NA|TRBD2|TRBJ2-2
CASKGSGGSNTGELFF
TGTGCCAGCAAGGGTAGCGGGGGTTCTAACACCGGGGAGCTGTTTTTT
>TRBV10-1|NA|TRBD1|TRBJ1-5
CASPDRGGQPQHF
TGCGCCAGCCCCGACAGGGGTGGCCAGCCCCAGCATTTT
>TRBV28|NA|NA|TRBJ2-3
CASSRRDRTDTQYF
TGTGCCAGCAGTCGGCGGGATCGCACAGATACGCAGTATTTT
>TRBV10-3|NA|TRBD2|TRBJ2-1
CAILGTSGGSYNEQFF
TGTGCCATCTTAGGGACTAGCGGGGGCTCCTACAATGAGCAGTTCTTC
>TRBV6-1|NA|NA|TRBJ1-4
CASSEVEQLNEKLFF
TGTGCCAGCAGTGAAGTGGAACAGCTTAATGAAAAACTGTTTTTT
>TRBV4-2|NA|TRBD1|TRBJ2-1
CASSQDAGQGYNEQFF
TGTGCCAGCAGCCAAGATGCAGGACAGGGGTACAATGAGCAGTTCTTC
>TRBV28|NA|TRBD1|TRBJ1-2
CASSTGTDYGYTF
TGTGCCAGCAGTACCGGGACAGACTATGGCTACACCTTC
>TRBV10-2|NA|NA|TRBJ1-4
CASKEGRAISATNEKLFF
TGCGCCAGCAAGGAGGGACGGGCCATTTCTGCAACTAATGAAAAACTGTTTTTT
>TRBV18|NA|NA|TRBJ2-7
CASSPRQGRDEQYF
TGTGCCAGCTCACCAAGGCAGGGTCGTGACGAGCAGTACTTC
>TRBV29-1|NA|TRBD1|TRBJ1-1
CSIQQGVLMNTEAFF
TGCAGCATCCAACAGGGGGTTCTCATGAACACTGAAGCTTTCTTT
>TRBV9|NA|NA|TRBJ2-1
CASSVVGSSYNEQFF
TGTGCCAGCAGCGTAGTGGGCAGCTCCTACAATGAGCAGTTCTTC
>TRBV5-6|NA|NA|TRBJ2-5
CASSRGTRQETQYF
TGTGCCAGCAGCAGGGGGACGCGTCAAGAGACCCAGTACTTC
>TRBV7-9|NA|NA|TRBJ2-3
CASSLVGSTPSPTQYF
TGTGCCAGCAGCTTAGTGGGCAGTACCCCCTCTCCGACGCAGTATTTT
>TRBV25-1|NA|NA|TRBJ1-4
CASSEPTGRGEKLFF
TGTGCCAGCAGTGAACCTACGGGTAGGGGTGAAAAACTGTTTTTT
>TRBV27|NA|TRBD2|TRBJ2-5
CASSHTGRGGSQETQYF
TGTGCCAGCAGCCACACCGGGAGGGGGGGCTCTCAAGAGACCCAGTACTTC
>TRBV18|NA|NA|TRBJ2-4
CASSPRSGDIVNF
TGTGCCAGCTCACCCCGTTCCGGGGACATAGTGAACTTC
>TRBV28|NA|TRBD2|TRBJ2-3
CASSPSVGGGTDTQYF
TGTGCCAGCAGTCCCAGCGTGGGAGGGGGCACAGATACGCAGTATTTT
>TRBV10-3|NA|NA|TRBJ2-2
CAISEMRDTGELFF
TGTGCCATCAGTGAGATGAGGGACACCGGGGAGCTGTTTTTT
>TRBV28|NA|TRBD2|TRBJ2-1
CASMAGGEYNEQFF
TGTGCCAGCATGGCCGGGGGGGAATACAATGAGCAGTTCTTC
>TRBV6-1|NA|TRBD1|TRBJ1-2
CASSEWKLGQFDGYTF
TGTGCCAGCAGTGAATGGAAATTGGGACAGTTTGATGGCTACACCTTC
>TRBV11-2|once|NA|TRBJ1-3
CASSSHSSGNTIYF
TGTGCCAGCAGCTCTCATAGCTCTGGAAACACCATATATTTT
>TRBV4-2|once|NA|TRBJ1-1
CASSQAGVNTEAFF
TGTGCCAGCAGCCAAGCAGGGGTGAACACTGAAGCTTTCTTT
>TRBV30|NA|TRBD1|TRBJ2-7
CASASGTGVDEQYF
TGTGCCTCAGCCTCCGGGACAGGAGTTGACGAGCAGTACTTC
>TRBV30|NA|NA|TRBJ2-7
CAWSATYEQYF
TGTGCCTGGAGTGCTACCTACGAGCAGTACTTC
>TRBV10-3|NA|TRBD1|TRBJ2-5
CAIRGTGRETQYF
TGTGCCATCAGAGGGACAGGGCGAGAGACCCAGTACTTC
>TRBV30|NA|TRBD2|TRBJ2-1
CAWWGLAGVGHEQFF
TGTGCCTGGTGGGGACTAGCGGGAGTAGGACATGAGCAGTTCTTC